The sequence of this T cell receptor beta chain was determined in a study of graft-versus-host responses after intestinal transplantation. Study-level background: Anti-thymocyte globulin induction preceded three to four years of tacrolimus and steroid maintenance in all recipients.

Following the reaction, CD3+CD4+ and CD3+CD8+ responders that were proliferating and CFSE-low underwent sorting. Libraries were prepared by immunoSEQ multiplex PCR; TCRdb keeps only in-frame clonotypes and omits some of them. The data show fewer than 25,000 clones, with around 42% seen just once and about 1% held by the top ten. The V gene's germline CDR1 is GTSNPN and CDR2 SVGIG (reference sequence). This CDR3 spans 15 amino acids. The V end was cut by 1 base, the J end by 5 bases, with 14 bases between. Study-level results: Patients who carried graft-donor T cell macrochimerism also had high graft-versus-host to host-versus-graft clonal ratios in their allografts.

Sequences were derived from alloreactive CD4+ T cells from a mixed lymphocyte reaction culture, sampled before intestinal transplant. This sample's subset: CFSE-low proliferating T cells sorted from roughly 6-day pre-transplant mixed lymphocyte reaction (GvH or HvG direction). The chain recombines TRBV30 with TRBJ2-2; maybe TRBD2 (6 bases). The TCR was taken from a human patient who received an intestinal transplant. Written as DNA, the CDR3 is TGTGCCTGGAGTGGACCTGGGACTCGAACCGGGGAGCTGTTTTTT. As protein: CAWSGPGTRTGELFF.